This T cell receptor beta chain was sequenced in a study of cytomegalovirus exposure and HLA in healthy donors. Study observations and caveats: Other equally common chains were less clonally expanded than HLA-associated TCR beta chains, a later analysis showed. Specific recognition of CMV antigens was confirmed in vitro for three chains (all CMV-associated). The study listed about 150 cytomegalovirus-associated TCR beta chains.

It was with 60 Vbeta and 13 Jbeta primers that the PCR ran. In the original processing: Later analysis identified some 80 million unique TCR beta chains, some 10 million shared. The method was immunoSEQ multiplex PCR; TCRdb's version includes in-frame clones alone and lacks a portion of them. From that table come the V and J calls and clone size; the DNA was used to work out D and trimming. The profile shows fewer than 250,000 clones, around 81% of them singletons. Points on this clone: Its target is not known.

Sequencing was done on a sample of PBMCs. This clonotype originated in a woman aged 50 to 60 in good health and CMV-seropositive.

DNA for the CDR3: TGTGCCAGTAGTATCGGGGGGGCCAACACCGGGGAGCTGTTTTTT. It yields the protein CASSIGGANTGELFF. This chain uses TRBV19 with TRBJ2-2; 8 bases match TRBD2. The V gene's germline CDR1 is LNHDA and CDR2 SQIVND (reference sequence). V lost 3 bases, J lost 2 bases, and 2 bases stayed unmatched. CDR3 length: 15 amino acids.